The 5 T cell receptor beta chains given below trace back to one sample, sequenced in a study of long-term antiretroviral therapy in people with HIV. Samples were assayed with immunoSEQ v3.0 at survey level. Method: immunoSEQ multiplex PCR; TCRdb's copy keeps in-frame clones and lacks some. The table includes roughly 16,000 clones, almost 90% detected once. Sequencing was performed on unsorted PBMCs, taken approximately 2.3 years before starting antiretroviral therapy. These receptors originate from a woman in her twenties or thirties with HIV.

The sample holds one count of this clone. The chain links TRBV2 to TRBJ1-3; no clear D. This CDR3 has 17 residues. Per the germline V gene, CDR1 is SNHLY and CDR2 is FYNNEI. Deletions cut 2 bases from V and 0 bases from J, with 14 bases between. The CDR3: CASSEISSLNSGNTIYF. CDR3 bases: TGTGCCAGCAGTGAAATTTCATCGCTTAACTCTGGAAACACCATATATTTT.

J is TRBJ2-1 and V is TRBV18; D uncertain. The CDR3 consists of 13 residues. Germline V gives CDR1 KGHSH, CDR2 LQKENI. V was clipped by 2 bases and J by 7 bases, with 9 bases between them. The CDR3 spells CASSPVLGNEQFF. In nucleotides, the CDR3 is TGTGCCAGCTCACCAGTTTTAGGTAATGAGCAGTTCTTC.

The chain couples TRBV6-5 to TRBJ2-7, with 7 bases lining up with TRBD1. CDR1 is MNHEY, CDR2 SVGAGI, per germline. The CDR3 consists of 13 residues. Trimming took 6 bases from V and 6 from J; bases not matched to a gene: 8. The CDR3 bases are TGTGCCAGCAGACCTACAGGGGTTCGCGAGCAGTACTTC. It is translated as CASRPTGVREQYF.

The chain joins TRBV21-1 to TRBJ2-3; the D segment call TRBD2 is taken from the table without a DNA check. TRBV21-1 is given as a pseudogene. The CDR3 has 18 residues. The CDR3 nucleotides are TGTGCCAGCAGCAAAGCCACTGACTTAGCGGGGGGCACAGATACGCAGTATTTT. Translated: CASSKATDLAGGTDTQYF.

This clone was seen once. The rearrangement links TRBV18 to TRBJ1-5; no reliable D call. Between the trimmed V and J ends, which lost 3 bases and 0 bases, there was a span of 12 bases. Germline V lookup: CDR1 KGHSH, CDR2 LQKENI. CDR3 length equals 16 residues. DNA of the CDR3: TGTGCCAGCTCACCCTCCTCGGGTTATAGCAATCAGCCCCAGCATTTT. Residues: CASSPSSGYSNQPQHF.